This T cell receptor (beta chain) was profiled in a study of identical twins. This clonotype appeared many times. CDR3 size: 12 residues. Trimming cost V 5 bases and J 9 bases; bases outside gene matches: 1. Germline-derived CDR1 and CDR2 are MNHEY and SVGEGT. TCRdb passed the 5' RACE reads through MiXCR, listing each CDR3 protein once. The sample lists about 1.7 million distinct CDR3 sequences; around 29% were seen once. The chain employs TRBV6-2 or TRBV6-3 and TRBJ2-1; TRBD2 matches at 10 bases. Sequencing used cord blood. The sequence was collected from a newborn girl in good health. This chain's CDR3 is CASSRLAGEQFF. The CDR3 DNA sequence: TGTGCCAGCAGTCGACTAGCGGGTGAGCAGTTCTTC.